This paragraph reports one T cell receptor beta chain. Its antigen is unknown. The sample is drawn from a study of T cells after yellow fever vaccination. Points from the study as a whole: Clones that expanded after primary vaccination mostly reappeared after the booster (over 95% CD4, roughly 87% CD8). There was a possibility that FACS-sorted repertoires contained abundant clonotypes contaminating from the bulk population. Shared CD4/CD8 clonotypes were a small share, likely from convergent recombination.

A process of 5'RACE template switching, which added a universal primer site and UMIs, was used to make TCR cDNA. Using its own MiXCR run on the 5' RACE reads, TCRdb lists one record per CDR3 protein. The repertoire holds around 120,000 distinct CDR3 sequences, with roughly 7.9% as singletons. V was pared by 8 bases and J by 5 bases, with 19 bases between. From germline, CDR1 is LNHDA and CDR2 SQIVND (reference sequence). The CDR3 totals 15 residues. The sequencing used CD4+ T cells sorted from PBMCs, collected about 41 days after the first yellow fever vaccination. The clonotype originates from a young man who received the YFV17D yellow fever vaccine. The chain links TRBV19 to TRBJ2-1; the D call may be TRBD1 or TRBD2 (5 bases each). Here the CDR3 reads CASVPRGRPHNEQFF. CDR3 nucleotides: TGTGCCAGTGTACCACGGGGACGACCCCACAATGAGCAGTTCTTC.